These 20 T cell receptor beta chains originate from one sample sequenced in a study of T-cell memory formation after mild COVID-19. TCRdb ran MiXCR on the 5' RACE reads and lists one entry per CDR3 protein. The repertoire holds about 560,000 distinct CDR3 sequences, with 15% to 20% as singletons. The material sequenced was PBMCs or a T cell subset sorted from them (not recorded which). Receptors originate from an adult woman who had mild COVID-19 (a few samples of this study predate the infection). Cell type and time point are not known.

This chain joins TRBV19 and TRBJ2-7; no firm D call. The germline V and J ends were trimmed by 0 bases and 7 bases, with 10 bases remaining between them. This CDR3 has 13 amino acids. Germline assignment: CDR1 LNHDA and CDR2 SQIVND (reference sequence). The CDR3 spells CASSIEKGGEQYF. The CDR3 DNA sequence: TGTGCCAGTAGTATAGAGAAAGGCGGAGAGCAGTACTTC.

The J gene is TRBJ2-3, the V gene TRBV7-9; D is ambiguous. Germline V gene lookup returns CDR1 SEHNR and CDR2 FQNEAQ (reference sequence). V was shortened by 0 bases and J by 2 bases, with 15 bases between the two germline ends. The CDR3 totals 17 residues. The DNA of the CDR3 is TGTGCCAGCAGCTTAGCCCTTGGAGACATTACCACAGATACGCAGTATTTT. Residues: CASSLALGDITTDTQYF.

V is TRBV7-3 and J is TRBJ2-3, with TRBD2 matching 7 bases. The germline V gene encodes CDR1 SGHTA and CDR2 FQGTGA. The CDR3 extends over 16 amino acids. V gave up 3 bases and J gave up 5 bases; unmatched junction bases: 11. The CDR3 DNA sequence: TGTGCCAGCAGCTTCGGGGGGTACGGAGACAAAGATACGCAGTATTTT. Amino acid sequence: CASSFGGYGDKDTQYF.

The chain carries TRBV4-2 and TRBJ2-7; the D call may be TRBD1 or TRBD2 (6 bases each). V was cut by 0 bases and J by 0 bases, with 9 bases left in between. The CDR3 totals 15 residues. CDR1 and CDR2 (germline): LGHNA, YNFKEQ. In DNA form, the CDR3 reads TGTGCCAGCAGCCAAGACGGAGGGGGCTCCTACGAGCAGTACTTC. It encodes CASSQDGGGSYEQYF.

V and J are TRBV29-1 and TRBJ2-3, with TRBD1 matching over 9 bases. The CDR3 extends over 16 amino acids. Germline lookup yields CDR1 SQVTM and CDR2 ANQGSEA. The V and J ends lost 6 bases and 3 bases, in that order; junction bases with no gene match: 13. This CDR3 is CSVREYKQGATDTQYF. The CDR3 DNA sequence: TGCAGCGTCCGCGAGTACAAACAGGGGGCAACAGATACGCAGTATTTT.

CDR3: CASSPPGLGKETQYF. CDR3 DNA sequence: TGTGCCAGCAGCCCGCCGGGACTAGGTAAAGAGACCCAGTACTTC. The J gene is TRBJ2-5, the V gene TRBV7-9; the match to TRBD2 covers 8 bases. Germline CDR1 reads SEHNR; CDR2 reads FQNEAQ (reference sequence). J was trimmed by 3 bases and V by 5 bases; bases with no gene match: 8. The CDR3 is 15 amino acids.

This clonotype turned up a few times. The chain joins TRBV3-1 to TRBJ2-6; no clear D gene. This CDR3 has 18 residues. CDR1 and CDR2 from the germline V gene are LGHDT and YNNKEL (reference sequence). V gave up 4 bases and J gave up 0 bases, with 16 bases separating them. The CDR3 sequence: CASSPRGSGLSGANVLTF. Written as DNA, the CDR3 is TGTGCCAGCAGCCCCCGTGGGTCCGGTCTCTCTGGGGCCAACGTCCTGACTTTC.

The rearrangement joins TRBV30 to TRBJ2-1, with TRBD2 identical over 11 bases. Losses at the gene ends were 8 bases for V and 5 bases for J; bases not matched to a gene: 8. CDR1 and CDR2 (germline): GTSNPN, SVGIG (reference sequence). The CDR3 length is 14 residues. CDR3 protein: CALLAGGLNNEQFF. In DNA form, the CDR3 reads TGTGCCCTCTTAGCGGGAGGGCTTAACAATGAGCAGTTCTTC. The entire variable domain, with the rest obtained from reference TRBV30 and TRBJ2-1, is as follows: SQTIHQWPATLVQPVGSPLSLECTVEGTSNPNLYWYRQAAGRGLQLLFYSVGIGQISSEVPQNLSASRPQDRQFILSSKKLLLSDSGFYLCALLAGGLNNEQFFGPGTRLTVL.

The chain carries TRBV12-3 or TRBV12-4 and TRBJ2-7, with 9 bases aligning to TRBD2. J was trimmed by 4 bases and V by 6 bases; bases with no gene match: 7. The CDR3 loop spans 14 amino acids. For the CDR3, the DNA is TGTGCCAGCAGCAAGCGGGAGGCCAAGTACGAGCAGTACTTC. Amino acids: CASSKREAKYEQYF.

This rearrangement joins TRBV5-4 to TRBJ2-3; possibly TRBD2 for D (6 bases). The CDR3 runs 16 residues. The germline gives CDR1 SGHNT, CDR2 YYREEE (reference sequence). V gave up 3 bases and J gave up 0 bases, with 14 bases separating them. The CDR3 DNA reads TGTGCCAGCAGCTCCTTCTGGGGGACTAGCACAGATACGCAGTATTTT. The encoded protein is CASSSFWGTSTDTQYF.

This clonotype was picked up a small number of times. V gene TRBV4-2 combines with J gene TRBJ2-7; 8 nucleotides agree with TRBD1. Germline assignment: CDR1 LGHNA and CDR2 YNFKEQ. CDR3 length equals 16 residues. The junction had 10 bases not matched to a gene; V was cut back by 4 bases and J by 2 bases. The CDR3 DNA follows: TGTGCCAGCAGCCCCCTCTGGAGACAGGGGCCCTACGAGCAGTACTTC. Translating gives CASSPLWRQGPYEQYF.

CDR3 protein: CSARDTGGPNYEQYF. CDR3 nucleotides: TGCAGTGCTAGAGATACAGGGGGACCCAACTACGAGCAGTACTTC. The V call is TRBV20-1, the J call TRBJ2-7, with 8 bases fitting TRBD1. J gave up 3 bases and V 0 bases, and 7 bases lay outside the gene matches. CDR3 length: 15 amino acids. CDR1 is DFQATT, CDR2 SNEGSKA, per germline (reference sequence).

Only a few counts were recorded for this clonotype. The genes are TRBV20-1 and TRBJ2-3; TRBD2 aligns across 8 bases. Germline V gives CDR1 DFQATT, CDR2 SNEGSKA (reference sequence). This CDR3 has 12 amino acids. After removal of 0 bases from V and 8 bases from J, the junction contained 1 base not matched to a gene. The CDR3 sequence: CSAREAGGTQYF. In nucleotides, the CDR3 is TGCAGTGCTAGAGAGGCGGGGGGTACGCAGTATTTT.

The chain combines TRBV7-9 with TRBJ2-3; 8 bases map to TRBD1. This CDR3 is 16 amino acids long. Germline values: CDR1 SEHNR, CDR2 FQNEAQ (reference sequence). V trimming: 6 bases; J trimming: 4 bases; junction bases outside the gene matches: 12. The CDR3 loop is CASSYSFRGQADTQYF. DNA of the CDR3: TGTGCCAGCAGTTATAGCTTCAGGGGGCAGGCAGATACGCAGTATTTT.

The chain combines TRBV5-1 with TRBJ1-1; D possibly corresponds to TRBD1 (6 bases). V lost 3 bases, J lost 2 bases, and 17 bases lay in between. The V gene's germline CDR1 is SGHRS and CDR2 YFSETQ. This CDR3 is built from 16 residues. The CDR3 here is CASSSYPTGANTEAFF. The CDR3 nucleotides are TGCGCCAGCAGCTCATACCCGACAGGAGCCAACACTGAAGCTTTCTTT.

There are many counts of this clonotype. V gene TRBV12-3 or TRBV12-4 combines with J gene TRBJ2-5; 7 bases map to TRBD1. J was trimmed by 4 bases and V by 3 bases; bases with no gene match: 5. This CDR3 is 14 amino acids long. In nucleotides, the CDR3 is TGTGCCAGCAGTTTCGGCAGGGGGAGAGAGACCCAGTACTTC. Translating it yields CASSFGRGRETQYF.

This clonotype showed up just a few times. This chain connects TRBV20-1 to TRBJ2-7; 10 nucleotides align to TRBD2. Germline V gene data show CDR1 as DFQATT and CDR2 as SNEGSKA (reference sequence). The CDR3 is 20 residues long. The ends lost 0 bases at V and 3 bases at J; junction bases unmatched: 20. The CDR3 is CSARDPGAPAAGTSVYEQYF. CDR3 sequence (DNA): TGCAGTGCTAGAGACCCCGGGGCTCCAGCGGCCGGGACTAGCGTCTACGAGCAGTACTTC.

This clonotype was counted between two and nine times. The gene calls are TRBV15 and TRBJ2-1, with unresolved D. The V gene's germline CDR1 is LNHNV and CDR2 YYDKDF (reference sequence). The CDR3 loop spans 13 amino acids. Between the trimmed V and J ends, which lost 1 base and 8 bases, there was a span of 9 bases. The DNA of the CDR3 is TGTGCCACCAGCAGAGCTCTGCAGGATGAGCAGTTCTTC. This sequence encodes CATSRALQDEQFF. Looking up the rest from reference TRBV15 and TRBJ2-1 gives the full variable domain: DAMVIQNPRYQVTQFGKPVTLSCSQTLNHNVMYWYQQKSSQAPKLLFHYYDKDFNNEADTPDNFQSRRPNTSFCFLDIRSPGLGDTAMYLCATSRALQDEQFFGPGTRLTVL.

At least ten counts were recorded for this clonotype. V is TRBV4-2 and J is TRBJ2-3; possibly TRBD1 or TRBD2 for D (6 bases each). The V and J ends lost 0 bases and 3 bases respectively, with 16 bases between them. The CDR3 spans 17 residues. The V gene's germline CDR1 is LGHNA and CDR2 YNFKEQ. This chain's CDR3 is CASSQDFGGPRTDTQYF. Here the CDR3 DNA reads TGTGCCAGCAGCCAAGATTTTGGGGGGCCGAGAACAGATACGCAGTATTTT.

This clonotype was detected a few times. V is TRBV19 and J is TRBJ2-7; D unclear. The V gene's germline CDR1 is LNHDA and CDR2 SQIVND (reference sequence). Trimming left V 10 bases short and J 0 bases short, with 13 bases between. This CDR3 comprises 13 residues. The CDR3 region is CATRDGGSYEQYF. CDR3 bases: TGTGCCACCCGTGATGGCGGCTCCTACGAGCAGTACTTC. Variable domain in full (rest from reference TRBV19 and TRBJ2-7): DGGITQSPKYLFRKEGQNVTLSCEQNLNHDAMYWYRQDPGQGLRLIYYSQIVNDFQKGDIAEGYSVSREKKESFPLTVTSAQKNPTAFYLCATRDGGSYEQYFGPGTRLTVT.